A single sample gave rise to the 13 T cell receptor beta chains below, sequenced in a study of OX40 agonist ivuxolimab in advanced cancers. The protocol was immunoSEQ multiplex PCR, while the TCRdb copy is restricted to in-frame clones and leaves out a portion. The repertoire holds roughly 30,000 clones, around 90% seen once, with 9.4% in the top ten. Sample: CD4+ or CD8+ T cells sorted from blood, taken in a trial of the OX40 agonist ivuxolimab. All receptors come from an adult with an advanced solid tumor such as melanoma, head and neck, liver or kidney cancer.

The genes are TRBV6-5 and TRBJ1-5; D gene uncertain. In germline, CDR1 is MNHEY, CDR2 SVGAGI. Trimming removed 1 base at V and 6 bases at J, with 7 bases between. This CDR3 comprises 13 residues. DNA for the CDR3: TGTGCCAGCAGTTACTGGGCGGGTCAGCCCCAGCATTTT. This gives the protein CASSYWAGQPQHF.

The genes are TRBV7-2 and TRBJ2-5; D is perhaps TRBD1 (6 bases). In germline, CDR1 is SGHTA, CDR2 FQGNSA. The CDR3 extends over 16 amino acids. Trimming left V 3 bases short and J 2 bases short, with 16 bases between. In nucleotides, the CDR3 is TGTGCCAGCAGCTTGTATGACAGGTCTTTGCAAGAGACCCAGTACTTC. Translating gives CASSLYDRSLQETQYF.

In its sample, this clone was seen once. The CDR3 bases are TGTGCCAGCAGCCTTGGGTACCAAGAGACCCAGTACTTC. Translation: CASSLGYQETQYF. The chain is built from TRBV11-3 and TRBJ2-5; D is uncertain. The CDR3 spans 13 residues. CDR1 is SGHNT and CDR2 is YENEEA in the germline V gene. V was pared by 5 bases and J by 0 bases, with 7 bases between.

The V call is TRBV6-6, the J call TRBJ1-2; 8 bases line up with TRBD1. The CDR3 runs 15 residues. The junction had 7 bases not matched to a gene; V was cut back by 2 bases and J by 5 bases. The germline V gene has CDR1 MNHNY and CDR2 SVGAGI (reference sequence). CDR3 sequence reads: CASSYSQGAEYGYTF. The CDR3 DNA is TGTGCCAGCAGTTACAGCCAGGGGGCCGAATATGGCTACACCTTC.

This chain connects TRBV6-9 to TRBJ1-2, with 7 bases identical to TRBD1. Losses at the gene ends were 3 bases for V and 2 bases for J; bases not matched to a gene: 3. Germline V gene data show CDR1 as MNHGY and CDR2 as SVAAGI. The CDR3 totals 14 residues. The DNA for the CDR3 is TGTGCCAGCAGTTACTTACAGGGGAACTATGGCTACACCTTC. This translates into CASSYLQGNYGYTF.

V is TRBV7-9 and J is TRBJ2-1, with 10 bases lining up with TRBD1. The CDR3 length is 15 residues. Germline CDR1 reads SEHNR; CDR2 reads FQNEAQ (reference sequence). V dropped 1 base and J dropped 7; count of bases not matched to a gene: 4. This CDR3 is CASSLEGQGRNEQFF. As DNA, the CDR3 is TGTGCCAGCAGCTTAGAGGGACAGGGGAGGAATGAGCAGTTCTTC. Together with reference TRBV7-9 and TRBJ2-1, the CDR3 gives the full variable domain: DTGVSQNPRHKITKRGQNVTFRCDPISEHNRLYWYRQTLGQGPEFLTYFQNEAQLEKSRLLSDRFSAERPKGSFSTLEIQRTEQGDSAMYLCASSLEGQGRNEQFFGPGTRLTVL.

As regards this clone: Within the sample, other DNA sequences also encode this same CDR3. V usage is TRBV7-2 and J usage is TRBJ1-1, with D tentatively TRBD1 (5 bases). The germline V and J ends were trimmed by 5 bases and 1 base, with 11 bases remaining between them. The germline V gene encodes CDR1 SGHTA and CDR2 FQGNSA. This CDR3 is 14 amino acids long. The CDR3 here is CASSPGHQNTEAFF. The DNA for the CDR3 is TGTGCCAGCAGCCCCGGACACCAGAACACTGAAGCTTTCTTT.

This chain connects TRBV11-2 to TRBJ1-6; D unclear. The CDR3 is made up of 13 amino acids. Looked up from germline, CDR1 is SGHAT and CDR2 is FQNNGV. V was clipped by 1 base and J by 10 bases, with 8 bases between them. As DNA, the CDR3 is TGTGCCAGCAGCTTAGGGGAGGGATCACCCCTCCACTTT. It specifies CASSLGEGSPLHF.

The J gene is TRBJ2-7, the V gene TRBV4-1, with a tentative D call TRBD2 (7 bases). The germline gives CDR1 MGHRA, CDR2 YSYEKL. CDR3 length equals 17 residues. Deletions cut 1 base from V and 2 bases from J, with 18 bases between. The CDR3 sequence is CASSQGEGRGRTYEQYF. Written as DNA, the CDR3 is TGCGCCAGCAGCCAAGGTGAGGGGCGGGGGCGAACCTACGAGCAGTACTTC.

The rearrangement uses TRBV10-3 and TRBJ2-7, with TRBD2 matching over 7 bases. This CDR3 contains 13 residues. Germline V gene data show CDR1 as ENHRY and CDR2 as SYGVKD. Unmatched junction bases numbered 8, after V lost 6 bases and J lost 6 bases. CDR3 region: CAISPPSGFEQYF. CDR3 DNA sequence: TGTGCCATCAGCCCCCCTAGCGGTTTCGAGCAGTACTTC.

The chain recombines TRBV29-1 with TRBJ2-1; 7 bases are shared with TRBD2. The CDR3 is 14 residues long. Per the germline V gene, CDR1 is SQVTM and CDR2 is ANQGSEA. The V gene end was trimmed by 3 bases and the J gene end by 4 bases; junction bases not matched to a gene: 6. CDR3 nucleotides: TGCAGCGTTGACGTCCGGACTAGATACAATGAGCAGTTCTTC. Its translation is CSVDVRTRYNEQFF.

CDR3 in DNA: TGTGCCAGCAGCTTTGTTACCAACAATGAGCAGTTCTTC. Amino acids: CASSFVTNNEQFF. The chain is built from TRBV5-4 and TRBJ2-1; no reliable D call. Per germline, CDR1 SGHNT and CDR2 YYREEE (reference sequence). The CDR3 is 13 amino acids. V lost 2 bases and J 5 bases, leaving 8 bases between the germline ends.

The rearrangement joins TRBV6-1 to TRBJ2-1; 9 nucleotides line up with TRBD2. V trimming: 2 bases; J trimming: 6 bases; junction bases outside the gene matches: 11. CDR1 is MNHNS and CDR2 is SASEGT in the germline V gene. The CDR3 runs to 17 residues. The CDR3 loop is CASSESLAGALVNEQFF. The CDR3 DNA is TGTGCCAGCAGTGAAAGCTTAGCGGGGGCTCTCGTCAATGAGCAGTTCTTC.